The 5 T cell receptor beta chains below come from one sample, sequenced in a study of CD8+ T cells in alopecia areata. It was with CD4, CD8alpha, NKG2D, NKG2ACE and other markers that pooled cutaneous lymph node cells were sorted. RNA was isolated and reverse transcribed to cDNA, the sequencing template. Generated by immunoSEQ multiplex PCR, the TCRdb table keeps only in-frame clones and is missing some. In total the sample includes over 8,500 clones, none of them seen once. The specimen was CD8+ T cells sorted from a lymph node. The receptor set was obtained from a C3H/HeJ mouse with alopecia areata. For the strain, the MHC haplotype given is H2-k.

This clone was seen at least ten times. The genes and germline here are from mouse. The sequenced fragment ends 4 residues before the CDR3 boundary, so the rest is inferred from the germline J gene. The genes are TRBV31 and TRBJ2-3; D unclear. The CDR3 contains 16 residues. V shed 1 base and J shed 0 bases, with 14 bases lying between them. Germline lookup yields CDR1 GKSSPN and CDR2 SITVG. Partial CDR3 DNA: TGTGCCTGGAGTCCGTTTGACAAACCTAGTGCAGAA. It specifies CAWSPFDKPSAE. The whole CDR3 region reads CAWSPFDKPSAETLYF.

This clone was detected only a few times. Germline and genes: mouse. The read terminates 4 residues ahead of where the CDR3 ends, so the germline J gene completes it. This sequence joins TRBV13-1 and TRBJ2-5, with D unresolved. Deletions cut 2 bases from V and 0 bases from J, with 7 bases between. Germline V gene sequence: CDR1 NSHNY, CDR2 SYGAGN. The length of the CDR3 is 14 residues. Here the CDR3 reads CASSDSLNQDTQYF. The CDR3 bases that were read are TGTGCCAGCAGTGACTCACTTAACCAAGAC.

This clone showed up many times. Gene names are the mouse ones. The observed sequence ends 4 residues before the CDR3 terminus, with the missing tail filled in from the germline J gene. V and J are TRBV13-1 and TRBJ2-7; 9 bases line up with TRBD2. Germline trimming cut 0 bases from V and 3 bases from J; bases unmatched to any gene: 1. The germline gives CDR1 NSHNY, CDR2 SYGAGN. The CDR3 has 14 residues. The CDR3 bases that were read are TGTGCCAGCAGTGATGGGACTGGGGTCTAT. Translation gives CASSDGTGVY. The CDR3 reads in full as CASSDGTGVYEQYF.

On this clone itself: Gene names are mouse gene names. The covered CDR3 bases are TGTGCCTGGAGTCTAGAGGGGGGGCGATGGGCT. Its protein is CAWSLEGGRWA. The complete CDR3 protein is CAWSLEGGRWAEQFF. The chain has TRBV31 and TRBJ2-1; 8 nucleotides line up with TRBD2. The read terminates 4 residues ahead of where the CDR3 ends, so the germline J gene completes it. Looked up from germline, CDR1 is GKSSPN and CDR2 is SITVG. This CDR3 comprises 15 residues.

This clone has just a few counts. Gene names are the mouse ones. Sequencing ends 4 residues short of the CDR3 end; the germline J gene provides the rest. The chain combines TRBV29 with TRBJ1-2, with a weak D call TRBD1 (5 bases). Germline-derived CDR1 and CDR2 are MSHET and SYDVDS. V was pared by 5 bases and J by 0 bases, with 13 bases between. This CDR3 has 15 residues. CDR3 DNA, as far as it was read: TGTGCTAGCAGTCCCTACAGGAGGGCAAACTCC. As protein: CASSPYRRANS. The whole CDR3 protein reads CASSPYRRANSDYTF.